The 23 T cell receptor beta chains presented below share a single source sample, sequenced in a study of T cell clonality in common variable immunodeficiency. General study results and limits: In common variable immunodeficiency, TCR beta chains reportedly carried fewer deletions and N-nucleotide insertions.

Only in-frame clones appear in the TCRdb table, and some are missing; sequencing was by immunoSEQ multiplex PCR. The sample is made up of about 30,000 clones, none counted only once. Which antigens these TCRs recognize remains unknown. The sample taken for sequencing was peripheral blood mononuclear cells. The receptors were gathered from a human donor with common variable immunodeficiency.

In its sample, this clone was seen a few times. From the germline J gene comes the end of the CDR3, since the read stops 3 residues before it. The V call is TRBV19, the J call TRBJ2-5; D is ambiguous. This CDR3 spans 14 amino acids. Trimming removed 5 bases from V and 5 bases from J, with 15 bases in between. Germline CDR1 reads LNHDA; CDR2 reads SQIVND (reference sequence). The part of the CDR3 DNA that was read is TGTGCCAGTAGTGTGACTTCTGCCTCGGAGACC. Amino acids: CASSVTSASET. In full, the CDR3 reads CASSVTSASETQYF.

In this sample, this clone turned up a few times. The DNA ends 3 residues before the CDR3 does, and the rest of the CDR3 is filled in from the germline J gene. This chain links TRBV2 with TRBJ2-7; D not certain. The CDR3 extends over 15 amino acids. Germline lookup yields CDR1 SNHLY and CDR2 FYNNEI. The V end was cut by 7 bases, the J end by 0 bases, with 16 bases between. CDR3 DNA, as far as it was read: TGTGCCAGCAATGGGCAGGCCCTCCGCTCCTACGAG. Encoded protein: CASNGQALRSYE. From start to end, the CDR3 is CASNGQALRSYEQYF.

This clone was seen many times. Read sequence stops 3 residues before the CDR3 end, and the germline J gene provides the missing end. The rearrangement uses TRBV7-9 and TRBJ2-7; D is unclear. The CDR3 has 15 residues. Germline V gene data show CDR1 as SEHNR and CDR2 as FQNEAQ (reference sequence). V gave up 4 bases and J gave up 4 bases, with 17 bases separating them. The CDR3 protein is CASSYLPSGPYEQYF. Incomplete CDR3 DNA: TGTGCCAGCAGCTACCTTCCTTCGGGTCCATACGAG.

Only a few counts were recorded for this clone. CDR3 protein: CASSRQAYEQYF. CDR3 DNA, as far as it was read: TGTGCCAGCAGCAGACAGGCCTACGAG. This sequence joins TRBV11-1 and TRBJ2-7, with a possible D match to TRBD1 (6 bases). The sequenced fragment ends 3 residues before the CDR3 boundary, so the rest is inferred from the germline J gene. V was cut by 5 bases and J by 2 bases, with 7 bases left in between. Germline V gene lookup returns CDR1 SGHAT and CDR2 FQDESV (reference sequence). The CDR3 runs to 12 residues.

The table lists this clone with a few counts. The read terminates 3 residues ahead of where the CDR3 ends, so the germline J gene completes it. The gene calls are TRBV2 and TRBJ2-1, with TRBD1 matching over 8 bases. The CDR3 is 15 residues long. The trim removed 4 bases at V and 6 bases at J, leaving 8 bases unmatched. Germline CDR1 is SNHLY and CDR2 is FYNNEI. CDR3 loop: CASSGQGAPGNEQFF. The sequenced part of the CDR3 DNA is TGTGCCAGCAGTGGTCAGGGGGCGCCGGGCAATGAG.

This clone occurred many times. The read gets to within 3 residues of the CDR3 end, and the germline J gene fills in the rest. The chain is built from TRBV20-1 and TRBJ1-1; no clear D. The CDR3 sequence is 11 residues long. Trimming shortened V by 1 base and J by 6 bases, and 6 bases separated the two germline ends. Per germline, CDR1 DFQATT and CDR2 SNEGSKA (reference sequence). CDR3 sequence reads: CSARVTAEAFF. The CDR3 DNA, read in part, is TGCAGTGCTAGAGTAACGGCTGAA.

There are many counts of this clone. The read is 3 residues too short to cover the CDR3 end, so that end is filled in from the germline J gene. The gene calls are TRBV2 and TRBJ2-7, with unresolved D. This CDR3 spans 12 amino acids. Germline loops: CDR1 SNHLY, CDR2 FYNNEI. The V gene lost 5 bases and the J gene lost 6 bases, with 11 bases spanning the gap. The CDR3 bases that were read are TGTGCCAGCAGTCCTCTTAGGGTCGAG. Translated, it gives CASSPLRVE. The complete CDR3 sequence is CASSPLRVEQYF.

This clone was detected a few times. The read falls 3 residues short of the CDR3 end, and the missing part is taken from the germline J gene. The chain couples TRBV7-3 to TRBJ2-5, with a weak D call TRBD2 (5 bases). This CDR3 comprises 14 residues. V was shortened by 5 bases and J by 0 bases, with 10 bases between the two germline ends. CDR1 SGHTA and CDR2 FQGTGA come from the germline V gene. This chain's CDR3 is CASSPSRDQETQYF. CDR3 DNA (partial): TGTGCCAGCAGCCCGTCGAGGGACCAAGAGACC.

Of note for this clone: With a much larger clone just one base away, this may be a read error. The DNA ends 3 residues before the CDR3 does, and the rest of the CDR3 is filled in from the germline J gene. The chain recombines TRBV7-9 with TRBJ1-2, with a tentative D call TRBD1 (5 bases). V shed 2 bases and J shed 3 bases, with 7 bases lying between them. Per the germline V gene, CDR1 is SEHNR and CDR2 is FQNEAQ (reference sequence). The CDR3 spans 13 residues. CDR3 bases read: TGTGCCAGCAGCTTACGGGGGGACTATGGC. Its protein is CASSLRGDYG. In full, the CDR3 is CASSLRGDYGYTF. The variable domain in full, with the rest retrieved from reference TRBV7-9 and TRBJ1-2, is DTGVSQNPRHKITKRGQNVTFRCDPISEHNRLYWYRQTLGQGPEFLTYFQNEAQLEKSRLLSDRFSAERPKGSFSTLEIQRTEQGDSAMYLCASSLRGDYGYTFGSGTRLTVV.

This clone was counted many times. The read terminates 3 residues before the CDR3 end, so the remaining end is supplied by the germline J gene. The chain joins TRBV29-1 to TRBJ1-2; 7 positions agree with TRBD1. The germline CDR1 and CDR2 sequences are SQVTM and ANQGSEA. Germline trimming cut 3 bases from V and 5 bases from J; bases unmatched to any gene: 18. The CDR3 totals 17 residues. The CDR3 bases that were read are TGCAGCGTTGAGAATACCGGGACAGTCCTTCGTACATATGGC. Its protein is CSVENTGTVLRTYG. The entire CDR3 is CSVENTGTVLRTYGYTF.

This clone occurred a few times. Coverage ceases 3 residues before the CDR3 finishes, and the germline J gene fills in the end. V usage is TRBV6-2 or TRBV6-3 and J usage is TRBJ2-3; 13 nucleotides match TRBD2. J lost 2 bases, V lost 6 bases, and 2 bases had no gene match. Germline CDR1 MNHEY, CDR2 SVGEGT. The CDR3 runs 15 residues. The DNA read from the CDR3 is TGTGCCAGCAGAGGGACTAGCGGGACCACAGATACG. Translated: CASRGTSGTTDT. The whole CDR3 reads CASRGTSGTTDTQYF.

This clone was seen repeatedly, ten times or more. The DNA ends 3 residues before the CDR3 does, and the rest of the CDR3 is filled in from the germline J gene. The rearrangement links TRBV18 to TRBJ2-7; no clear D gene. Germline values: CDR1 KGHSH, CDR2 LQKENI. The V and J ends lost 1 base and 2 bases respectively, with 9 bases between them. The CDR3 covers 14 residues. The sequenced CDR3 bases are TGTGCCAGCTCACCACGTACACCAACCTACGAG. Its protein product is CASSPRTPTYE. The full CDR3 sequence reads CASSPRTPTYEQYF.

This clone has a handful of counts. The read gets to within 3 residues of the CDR3 end, and the germline J gene fills in the rest. This chain joins TRBV2 and TRBJ2-2, with TRBD2 matching over 8 bases. Germline CDR1 is SNHLY and CDR2 is FYNNEI. Trimming at V came to 6 bases and at J to 6 bases, leaving 6 bases not matched to a gene. The CDR3 runs to 14 residues. CDR3 amino acids: CASRLAGLAGELFF. The sequenced CDR3 bases are TGTGCCAGCAGATTAGCGGGGCTGGCCGGGGAG.

As for this clone: From the germline J gene comes the end of the CDR3, since the read stops 3 residues before it. This chain links TRBV7-9 with TRBJ1-5; D is ambiguous. CDR3 length: 14 amino acids. Trimming shortened V by 1 base and J by 0 bases, and 4 bases separated the two germline ends. The germline V gene has CDR1 SEHNR and CDR2 FQNEAQ (reference sequence). CDR3 sequence: CASSLEASNQPQHF. CDR3 bases read: TGTGCCAGCAGCTTAGAAGCTAGCAATCAGCCC.

As concerns this clone: The missing CDR3 end, 3 residues past where the read stops, is filled in from the germline J gene. The chain combines TRBV6-2 or TRBV6-3 with TRBJ1-1, with 8 bases identical to TRBD1. The trim removed 6 bases at V and 4 bases at J, leaving 7 bases unmatched. This CDR3 has 14 residues. The germline gives CDR1 MNHEY, CDR2 SVGEGT. CDR3 protein: CASRVDRAGTEAFF. CDR3 DNA (partial): TGTGCCAGCAGGGTGGACAGGGCGGGCACTGAA.

This clone was seen ten or more times. Coverage ceases 3 residues before the CDR3 finishes, and the germline J gene fills in the end. The chain is built from TRBV2 and TRBJ1-1; no reliable D call. V dropped 4 bases and J dropped 0 bases, with 9 bases sitting between them. The CDR3 runs 14 residues. CDR1 and CDR2 from the germline V gene are SNHLY and FYNNEI. The CDR3 bases that were read are TGTGCCAGCAGTGCCGGACTCATGAACACTGAA. Amino acids: CASSAGLMNTE. The whole CDR3 protein is CASSAGLMNTEAFF.

This clone has more than one count but fewer than ten. The CDR3 end is not reached by the read, which stops 3 residues before it; the germline J gene fills it in. V is TRBV30 and J is TRBJ2-1; 7 bases are shared with TRBD2. This CDR3 has 13 amino acids. Trimming cost V 5 bases and J 9 bases; bases outside gene matches: 10. The V gene's germline CDR1 is GTSNPN and CDR2 SVGIG (reference sequence). CDR3 sequence reads: CAWWGSRGIEQFF. The covered CDR3 bases are TGTGCCTGGTGGGGCTCGCGGGGGATTGAG. The full variable domain, completed using reference TRBV30 and TRBJ2-1, is SQTIHQWPATLVQPVGSPLSLECTVEGTSNPNLYWYRQAAGRGLQLLFYSVGIGQISSEVPQNLSASRPQDRQFILSSKKLLLSDSGFYLCAWWGSRGIEQFFGPGTRLTVL.

This clone was seen many times. The read falls 3 residues short of the CDR3 end, and the missing part is taken from the germline J gene. This sequence joins TRBV7-9 and TRBJ1-2; no firm D call. The CDR3 contains 12 residues. CDR1 SEHNR and CDR2 FQNEAQ come from the germline V gene (reference sequence). The CDR3 bases that were read are TGTGCCAGCAGCAATGAGGTCTCGGGC. Its translation is CASSNEVSG. The entire CDR3 sequence reads CASSNEVSGYTF.

To note about this clone: The CDR3 end lies 3 residues beyond the end of the read and is filled in from the germline J gene. The chain recombines TRBV7-9 with TRBJ1-2; no clear D gene. CDR1 is SEHNR and CDR2 is FQNEAQ in the germline V gene (reference sequence). The CDR3 is 12 amino acids. Trimming removed 0 bases from V and 4 bases from J, with 3 bases in between. The sequenced CDR3 bases are TGTGCCAGCAGCTTAGCAGCCTATGGC. Residues: CASSLAAYG. The CDR3 as a whole reads CASSLAAYGYTF.

This clone appeared a few times. The read comes to an end 3 residues before the CDR3 does, leaving the germline J gene to fill in the end. The rearrangement links TRBV5-6 to TRBJ2-7; D may match TRBD1 or TRBD2 (6 bases each). The CDR3 runs 15 residues. Trimming stripped 3 bases from V and 5 bases from J, with 18 bases between. Germline CDR1 and CDR2: SGHDT and YYEEEE. CDR3 sequence: CASSSPGTGRNEQYF. The CDR3 DNA, read in part, is TGTGCCAGCAGCTCCCCCGGCACAGGGAGGAACGAG.

This clone turned up a few times. The sequence runs out 3 residues before the end of the CDR3; the remainder is reconstructed from the germline J gene. V usage is TRBV5-1 and J usage is TRBJ2-1, with 12 bases aligning to TRBD2. In germline, CDR1 is SGHRS, CDR2 YFSETQ. V trimming: 4 bases; J trimming: 0 bases; junction bases outside the gene matches: 11. The CDR3 covers 19 residues. Partial CDR3 DNA: TGCGCCAGCAGCCGGGACAGTCTAGCGGGGGGGAGCTCCTACAATGAG. This codes for CASSRDSLAGGSSYNE. The CDR3 in full is CASSRDSLAGGSSYNEQFF.

This clone showed up many times. Read sequence stops 3 residues before the CDR3 end, and the germline J gene provides the missing end. The rearrangement uses TRBV11-2 and TRBJ2-1; tentatively, D is TRBD1 (6 bases). The germline V and J ends were trimmed by 5 bases and 8 bases, with 10 bases remaining between them. There are 12 residues in the CDR3. The germline V gene encodes CDR1 SGHAT and CDR2 FQNNGV. The CDR3 loop is CASSRTGYEQFF. The CDR3 bases that were read are TGTGCCAGCAGCCGCACAGGGTATGAG.

This clone was detected a few times. Coverage ceases 3 residues before the CDR3 finishes, and the germline J gene fills in the end. This chain connects TRBV7-2 to TRBJ1-2, with TRBD1 matching over 11 bases. There are 15 residues in the CDR3. Germline lookup yields CDR1 SGHTA and CDR2 FQGNSA. J was trimmed by 5 bases and V by 5 bases; bases with no gene match: 7. The CDR3 sequence: CASSPRTGGSYGYTF. CDR3 DNA, as far as it was read: TGTGCCAGCAGCCCCCGGACAGGGGGCTCGTATGGC.